One sample yielded the 28 T cell receptor beta chains listed below, sequenced in a study of memory CD4+ T cells and cytomegalovirus serostatus. The assay was immunoSEQ multiplex PCR, and TCRdb's table has in-frame clones only and misses some. The table records roughly 60,000 clones, about 74% of them present only once. The sort gate was single viable CD3+CD4+CD8-CD45RO+ cells for memory CD4+ T cells. Material: memory CD4+ T cells from blood. The receptors derive from an adult in good health and CMV-seronegative.

The V call is TRBV7-2, the J call TRBJ2-4; 9 bases agree with TRBD1. This CDR3 contains 13 residues. Looked up from germline, CDR1 is SGHTA and CDR2 is FQGNSA. V lost 5 bases, J lost 6 bases, and 2 bases stayed unmatched. The CDR3 loop is CASSADRGNIQYF. The CDR3 coding sequence is TGTGCCAGCAGCGCGGACAGGGGAAACATTCAGTACTTC.

The rearrangement links TRBV5-1 to TRBJ2-5, with a possible D match to TRBD1 (6 bases). V was cut by 7 bases and J by 4 bases, with 17 bases left in between. The V gene's germline CDR1 is SGHRS and CDR2 YFSETQ. This CDR3 spans 14 amino acids. The CDR3 bases are TGCGCCAGCGAGTACACAGGGTATGGAGAGACCCAGTACTTC. Translated, it gives CASEYTGYGETQYF.

The rearrangement joins TRBV7-3 to TRBJ2-1; 12 bases are a match to TRBD2. The CDR3 covers 18 residues. Germline CDR1 is SGHTA and CDR2 is FQGTGA. V dropped 2 bases and J dropped 1; count of bases not matched to a gene: 6. In DNA form, the CDR3 reads TGTGCCAGCAGCTTATCCGGGACTAGCGGGTGGTCCTACAATGAGCAGTTCTTC. This encodes CASSLSGTSGWSYNEQFF. Full variable domain (rest looked up from reference TRBV7-3 and TRBJ2-1): GAGVSQTPSNKVTEKGKYVELRCDPISGHTALYWYRQSLGQGPEFLIYFQGTGAADDSGLPNDRFFAVRPEGSVSTLKIQRTERGDSAVYLCASSLSGTSGWSYNEQFFGPGTRLTVL.

This clone was recorded a few times. The chain is built from TRBV19 and TRBJ1-5; the D gene is possibly TRBD1 (6 bases). CDR3 length: 16 residues. Germline V gives CDR1 LNHDA, CDR2 SQIVND (reference sequence). V dropped 0 bases and J dropped 4 bases, with 13 bases sitting between them. The CDR3 is CASSIDYRVRNQPQHF. The DNA for the CDR3 is TGTGCCAGTAGTATAGATTACAGGGTTCGGAATCAGCCCCAGCATTTT.

The chain has TRBV13 and TRBJ2-7; D is undetermined. This CDR3 has 14 residues. V gave up 5 bases and J gave up 2 bases, with 13 bases separating them. Germline CDR1 reads PRHDT; CDR2 reads FYEKMQ (reference sequence). The CDR3 nucleotides read TGTGCCAGCAGCCACCGGAACTGGCCCTACGAGCAGTACTTC. It codes for CASSHRNWPYEQYF. The full variable domain, in which reference TRBV13 and TRBJ2-7 provide the parts outside the CDR3, is AAGVIQSPRHLIKEKRETATLKCYPIPRHDTVYWYQQGPGQDPQFLISFYEKMQSDKGSIPDRFSAQQFSDYHSELNMSSLELGDSALYFCASSHRNWPYEQYFGPGTRLTVT.

CDR3 bases: TGTGCAAGTGAGGGACAGGGCATTGGAAACACCATATATTTT. This translates into CASEGQGIGNTIYF. This sequence joins TRBV28 and TRBJ1-3; TRBD1 matches at 9 bases. The CDR3 totals 14 residues. Germline V gene data show CDR1 as MDHEN and CDR2 as SYDVKM. Full variable domain (outside the CDR3, taken from reference TRBV28 and TRBJ1-3): DVKVTQSSRYLVKRTGEKVFLECVQDMDHENMFWYRQDPGLGLRLIYFSYDVKMKEKGDIPEGYSVSREKKERFSLILESASTNQTSMYLCASEGQGIGNTIYFGEGSWLTVV.

This clone has a single count. This chain connects TRBV4-1 to TRBJ2-1; 10 bases match TRBD2. Germline CDR1 MGHRA, CDR2 YSYEKL. CDR3 length: 15 amino acids. V lost 3 bases to trimming and J lost 9 bases; unmatched junction nucleotides: 8. The DNA for the CDR3 is TGCGCCAGCAGCCACGGGCTAGCGGGAGTCGGTGAGCAGTTCTTC. As protein: CASSHGLAGVGEQFF.

The CDR3 DNA sequence: TGTGCCAGCAGCCCGAGGGACAGGGTACACTCTGGAAACACCATATATTTT. The encoded protein is CASSPRDRVHSGNTIYF. The V and J genes are TRBV7-3 and TRBJ1-3; the match to TRBD1 covers 9 bases. In germline, CDR1 is SGHTA, CDR2 FQGTGA. V dropped 5 bases and J dropped 0; count of bases not matched to a gene: 8. The CDR3 runs 17 residues.

The J gene is TRBJ2-6, the V gene TRBV10-3; no clear D. Germline V gene lookup returns CDR1 ENHRY and CDR2 SYGVKD. Trimming left V 6 bases short and J 0 bases short, with 6 bases between. CDR3 length equals 14 residues. CDR3 amino acids: CAIRAGSGANVLTF. The CDR3 bases are TGTGCCATCAGAGCCGGCTCTGGGGCCAACGTCCTGACTTTC.

The rearrangement links TRBV18 to TRBJ1-1, with TRBD1 matching over 9 bases. V was clipped by 5 bases and J by 3 bases; unmatched bases: 7. Germline loops: CDR1 KGHSH, CDR2 LQKENI. The CDR3 runs to 15 residues. CDR3 in amino acids: CASSENRGLDTEAFF. CDR3 sequence (DNA): TGTGCCAGCTCAGAGAACAGGGGGCTGGACACTGAAGCTTTCTTT.

This chain links TRBV7-8 with TRBJ1-1; D is ambiguous. The CDR3 totals 12 residues. V was clipped by 6 bases and J by 8 bases, with 13 bases between them. Looked up from germline, CDR1 is SGHVS and CDR2 is FQNEAQ. Written as DNA, the CDR3 is TGTGCCAGCAGGCGAGGTCAAGAGGAAGCTTTCTTT. Translating gives CASRRGQEEAFF. Complete variable domain (other parts from reference TRBV7-8 and TRBJ1-1): GAGVSQSPRYKVAKRGQDVALRCDPISGHVSLFWYQQALGQGPEFLTYFQNEAQLDKSGLPSDRFFAERPEGSVSTLKIQRTQQEDSAVYLCASRRGQEEAFFGQGTRLTVV.

The genes are TRBV7-9 and TRBJ2-1, with 10 bases aligning to TRBD2. Trimming at V came to 7 bases and at J to 6 bases, leaving 6 bases not matched to a gene. There are 14 residues in the CDR3. Germline V gene lookup returns CDR1 SEHNR and CDR2 FQNEAQ (reference sequence). This CDR3 reads CASNAGLATNEQFF. The CDR3 DNA follows: TGTGCCAGCAACGCGGGACTAGCGACCAATGAGCAGTTCTTC. Full variable domain (outside the CDR3, taken from reference TRBV7-9 and TRBJ2-1): DTGVSQNPRHKITKRGQNVTFRCDPISEHNRLYWYRQTLGQGPEFLTYFQNEAQLEKSRLLSDRFSAERPKGSFSTLEIQRTEQGDSAMYLCASNAGLATNEQFFGPGTRLTVL.

This sequence joins TRBV18 and TRBJ2-3; 8 positions match TRBD1. The CDR3 has 17 residues. Germline V gene data show CDR1 as KGHSH and CDR2 as LQKENI. V dropped 0 bases and J dropped 1; count of bases not matched to a gene: 6. The CDR3 here is CASSPPRTGRGTDTQYF. CDR3 bases: TGTGCCAGCTCACCACCTCGGACAGGGCGAGGCACAGATACGCAGTATTTT.

This clone was counted once. This chain joins TRBV5-4 and TRBJ1-1; 10 nucleotides align to TRBD1. V lost 5 bases to trimming and J lost 5 bases; unmatched junction nucleotides: 6. Germline CDR1 and CDR2: SGHNT and YYREEE (reference sequence). The CDR3 extends over 14 amino acids. The CDR3 coding sequence is TGTGCCAGCAGACCCTGGACAGGGGGTACTGAAGCTTTCTTT. Protein sequence: CASRPWTGGTEAFF.

This clone was found a few times. DNA for the CDR3: TGTGCCTGGAGTGTTGGACTGAGCAATCAGCCCCAGCATTTT. Protein sequence: CAWSVGLSNQPQHF. The rearrangement links TRBV30 to TRBJ1-5; D call uncertain. The CDR3 loop spans 14 amino acids. The V gene's germline CDR1 is GTSNPN and CDR2 SVGIG (reference sequence). V lost 0 bases and J lost 1, with 7 bases in between.

The chain is built from TRBV7-3 and TRBJ1-1; possibly TRBD1 for D (5 bases). V was cut by 2 bases and J by 4 bases, with 8 bases left in between. The germline gives CDR1 SGHTA, CDR2 FQGTGA. The CDR3 is made up of 13 amino acids. CDR3 residues: CASSLLGGTEAFF. CDR3 sequence (DNA): TGTGCCAGCAGCTTACTGGGGGGCACTGAAGCTTTCTTT.

This chain links TRBV6-6 with TRBJ1-4, with TRBD1 matching over 7 bases. J lost 12 bases, V lost 7 bases, and 5 bases had no gene match. The CDR3 consists of 11 residues. Germline assignment: CDR1 MNHNY and CDR2 SVGAGI (reference sequence). The CDR3 DNA reads as TGTGCCAGCATCGGACAGGTGGAACTGTTTTTT. Its translation: CASIGQVELFF.

The chain has TRBV5-6 and TRBJ1-4; the match to TRBD1 covers 7 bases. Germline CDR1 is SGHDT and CDR2 is YYEEEE. The CDR3 consists of 16 residues. Trimming took 4 bases from V and 4 from J; bases not matched to a gene: 10. CDR3 protein: CASSPLLGDSNEKLFF. CDR3 coding DNA: TGTGCCAGCAGCCCGTTGCTAGGGGACAGTAATGAAAAACTGTTTTTT.

This rearrangement joins TRBV5-1 to TRBJ2-7; perhaps TRBD1 as D (5 bases). CDR3 size: 13 residues. CDR1 is SGHRS, CDR2 YFSETQ, per germline. With 4 bases removed from V and 6 bases from J, the gap between germline ends came to 14 bases. In DNA form, the CDR3 reads TGCGCCAGCAGCCAACAAGGGGTCTCCGAGCAGTACTTC. This gives the protein CASSQQGVSEQYF.

The V gene is TRBV18, the J gene TRBJ1-4; no definite D call. V gave up 8 bases and J gave up 0 bases, with 13 bases separating them. The length of the CDR3 is 15 residues. Germline-derived CDR1 and CDR2 are KGHSH and LQKENI. CDR3 loop: CASRPNYSTNEKLFF. CDR3 in DNA: TGTGCCAGCCGCCCGAATTATTCAACTAATGAAAAACTGTTTTTT.

The J gene is TRBJ2-1, the V gene TRBV6-5, with a tentative D call TRBD1 (6 bases). Germline assignment: CDR1 MNHEY and CDR2 SVGAGI. Trimming took 6 bases from V and 2 from J, leaving 14 bases between them. This CDR3 contains 15 residues. The CDR3 DNA is TGTGCCAGCAGGACCGGGACACTCACCTACAATGAGCAGTTCTTC. Translation gives CASRTGTLTYNEQFF.

Notes on this clone: The junction departs from the called germline gene at one end, perhaps through a read error. The genes are TRBV7-7 and TRBJ2-2; weak D call: TRBD1 (5 bases). CDR1 is SSHAT and CDR2 is FNYEAQ in the germline V gene (reference sequence). CDR3 length equals 16 residues. The CDR3: CASSPSSAGSGGELFF. Here the CDR3 DNA reads TGTGCTAGCAGCCCCTCTTCTGCAGGGTCGGGCGGGGAGCTGTTTTTT.

The chain uses TRBV30 and TRBJ1-5; 7 nucleotides match TRBD1. With 5 bases clipped from V and 2 bases from J, the junction kept 3 bases outside the gene matches. This CDR3 is 13 amino acids long. Germline V gene lookup returns CDR1 GTSNPN and CDR2 SVGIG (reference sequence). This CDR3 is CAWGTVGNQPQHF. The CDR3 DNA is TGTGCCTGGGGGACAGTTGGCAATCAGCCCCAGCATTTT.

The CDR3 DNA reads as TGTGCCAGCTTTCCCGGGACAGGGGGCGGCACAGATACGCAGTATTTT. It encodes CASFPGTGGGTDTQYF. The V gene is TRBV18, the J gene TRBJ2-3; 12 bases match TRBD1. Germline CDR1 reads KGHSH; CDR2 reads LQKENI. The V segment lost 7 bases and the J segment 1 base; nucleotides outside the gene matches: 6. The CDR3 runs to 16 residues.

This sequence joins TRBV4-1 and TRBJ2-7, with TRBD1 as a possible D gene (5 bases). Trimming took off 1 base at V and 3 bases at J, with 13 bases between the two ends. The CDR3 consists of 15 residues. Germline CDR1 and CDR2: MGHRA and YSYEKL. The CDR3, as DNA: TGCGCCAGCAGCCAAGCCCCAACTCAGGGCTACGAGCAGTACTTC. Translating it yields CASSQAPTQGYEQYF.

The chain has TRBV18 and TRBJ1-6; 9 bases agree with TRBD1. The CDR3 spans 16 residues. Looked up from germline, CDR1 is KGHSH and CDR2 is LQKENI. V lost 1 base to trimming and J lost 5 bases; unmatched junction nucleotides: 3. The chain's CDR3 is CASSPRTGEDNSPLHF. The CDR3 region has the DNA TGTGCCAGCTCACCACGGACAGGGGAGGATAATTCACCCCTCCACTTT.

This chain connects TRBV27 to TRBJ2-5, with D perhaps matching TRBD2 (5 bases). Trimming removed 6 bases from V and 5 bases from J, with 16 bases in between. CDR3 length: 14 amino acids. CDR1 and CDR2 (germline): MNHEY, SMNVEV (reference sequence). The CDR3 region is CASRRASSMETQYF. CDR3 nucleotide sequence: TGTGCCAGCAGGAGGGCCAGCTCGATGGAGACCCAGTACTTC.

V and J are TRBV28 and TRBJ2-7, with D possibly TRBD1 on 5 matching bases. The CDR3 runs 14 residues. From germline, CDR1 is MDHEN and CDR2 SYDVKM. Trimming pared 7 bases from V and 9 bases from J, leaving 22 bases between. CDR3 loop: CASNPGNGALRQYF. CDR3 DNA sequence: TGTGCCAGCAACCCGGGCAATGGGGCCCTTCGGCAGTACTTC.